Following are 3 T cell receptor beta chains from one sample sequenced in a study of molecular identifiers for immune sequencing clone quantification. TCRdb reprocessed the PCR reads via MiXCR and lists one record per CDR3 protein. The sample holds about 510,000 distinct CDR3 sequences, over 20% seen once. Sequencing was done on a sample of naive CD8+ T cells from blood, with Jurkat cell RNA spiked in. The subset here: FACS-sorted CD8+CD4-CCR7+CD45RA+ naive T cells. Receptors were obtained from a human donor in good health. Some libraries in this study had Jurkat cell RNA spiked in.

This clonotype came up a few times. The rearrangement links TRBV29-1 to TRBJ2-5; D possibly corresponds to TRBD1 (6 bases). The CDR3 spans 15 residues. In germline, CDR1 is SQVTM, CDR2 ANQGSEA. The V and J ends lost 3 bases and 5 bases respectively, with 19 bases between them. CDR3 sequence reads: CSVDIPQGRGETQYF. In DNA, the CDR3 is TGCAGCGTTGATATACCTCAGGGGCGCGGGGAGACCCAGTACTTC.

This clonotype was found many times. This sequence joins TRBV27 and TRBJ2-2, with D uncertain. Germline V gene data show CDR1 as MNHEY and CDR2 as SMNVEV (reference sequence). The CDR3 consists of 14 residues. V was cut by 3 bases and J by 1 base, with 6 bases left in between. CDR3 sequence (DNA): TGTGCCAGCAGTTTTGGAAAGAACACCGGGGAGCTGTTTTTT. This codes for CASSFGKNTGELFF.

As for this clonotype: This may arise from a read error, as a much more abundant clone is one base away. The CDR3 ends on some other residue instead of the conserved phenylalanine or tryptophan, so this is likely a read error. The chain uses TRBV7-9 and TRBJ2-5; D may be TRBD1 or TRBD2 (5 bases each). CDR3 length: 15 residues. V lost 0 bases and J lost 5, with 13 bases in between. Germline CDR1 reads SEHNR; CDR2 reads FQNEAQ (reference sequence). Here the CDR3 reads CASSLAFGEGETQYL. The DNA of the CDR3 is TGTGCCAGCAGCTTAGCGTTCGGAGAGGGGGAGACCCAGTACCTC.